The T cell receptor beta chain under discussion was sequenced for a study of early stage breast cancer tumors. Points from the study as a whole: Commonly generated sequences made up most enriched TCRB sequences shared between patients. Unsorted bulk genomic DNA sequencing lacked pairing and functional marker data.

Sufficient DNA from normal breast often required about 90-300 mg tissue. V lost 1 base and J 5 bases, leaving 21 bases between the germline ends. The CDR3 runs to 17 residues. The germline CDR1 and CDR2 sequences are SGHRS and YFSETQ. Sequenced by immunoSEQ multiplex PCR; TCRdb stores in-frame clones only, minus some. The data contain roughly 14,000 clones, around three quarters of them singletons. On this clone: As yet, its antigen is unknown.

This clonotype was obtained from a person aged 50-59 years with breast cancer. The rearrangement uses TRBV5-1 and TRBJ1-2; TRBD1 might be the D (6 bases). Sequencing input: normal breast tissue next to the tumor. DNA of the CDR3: TGCGCCAGCAGCTTGTATGGGACGGACAGCCAAATATATGGCTACACCTTC. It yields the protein CASSLYGTDSQIYGYTF.